The following is a T cell receptor (beta chain) sequence with its context. Its specificity is not known. Mismatch repair deficiency was confirmed in all patients, by PCR or immunohistochemistry. The table came from immunoSEQ multiplex PCR; TCRdb's copy has only in-frame clones and leaves some out. The sample includes 15,000 or so clones, around 84% seen only once; the top ten take 1.8%. This entry is derived from a study of PD-1 blockade in mismatch repair-deficient tumors. V lost 0 bases, J lost 3 bases, and 8 bases lay in between. The CDR3 sequence is 14 residues long. Germline CDR1 is MNHNY and CDR2 is SVGAGI (reference sequence). Findings and caveats of the study: After pembrolizumab, tumor-resident clones rose rapidly, then generally contracted before radiologic responses.

This sequence originates from an adult with mismatch repair-deficient cancer. The sequencing here drew on PBMCs, taken approximately 15 weeks after starting pembrolizumab. This chain connects TRBV6-6 to TRBJ1-2; D ambiguous. CDR3 DNA: TGTGCCAGCAGTTACTCTGGCGGAGACTATGGCTACACCTTC. Encoded protein: CASSYSGGDYGYTF.